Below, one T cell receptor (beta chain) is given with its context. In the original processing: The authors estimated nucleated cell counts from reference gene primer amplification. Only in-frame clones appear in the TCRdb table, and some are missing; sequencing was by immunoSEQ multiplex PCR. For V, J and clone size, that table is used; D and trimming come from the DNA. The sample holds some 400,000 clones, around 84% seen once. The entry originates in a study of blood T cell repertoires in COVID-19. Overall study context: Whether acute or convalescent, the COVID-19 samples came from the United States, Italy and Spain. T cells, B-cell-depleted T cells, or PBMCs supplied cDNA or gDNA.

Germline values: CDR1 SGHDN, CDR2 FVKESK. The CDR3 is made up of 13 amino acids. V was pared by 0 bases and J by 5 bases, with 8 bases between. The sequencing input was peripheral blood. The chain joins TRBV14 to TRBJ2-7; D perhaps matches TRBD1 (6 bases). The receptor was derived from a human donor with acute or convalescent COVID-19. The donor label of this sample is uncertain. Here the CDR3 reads CASSQDRGHEQYF. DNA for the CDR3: TGTGCCAGCAGCCAAGACAGGGGACACGAGCAGTACTTC.